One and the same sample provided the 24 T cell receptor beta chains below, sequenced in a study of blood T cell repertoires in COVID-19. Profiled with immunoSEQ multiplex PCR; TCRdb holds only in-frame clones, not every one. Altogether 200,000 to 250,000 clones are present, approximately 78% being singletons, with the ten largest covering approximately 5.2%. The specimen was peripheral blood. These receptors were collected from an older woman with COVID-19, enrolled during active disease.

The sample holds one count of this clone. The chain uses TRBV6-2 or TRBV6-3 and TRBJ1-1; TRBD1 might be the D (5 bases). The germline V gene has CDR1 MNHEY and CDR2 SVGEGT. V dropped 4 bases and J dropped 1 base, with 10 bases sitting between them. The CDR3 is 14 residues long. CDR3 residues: CASSSAGKNTEAFF. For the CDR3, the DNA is TGTGCCAGCAGTTCGGCAGGGAAGAACACTGAAGCTTTCTTT.

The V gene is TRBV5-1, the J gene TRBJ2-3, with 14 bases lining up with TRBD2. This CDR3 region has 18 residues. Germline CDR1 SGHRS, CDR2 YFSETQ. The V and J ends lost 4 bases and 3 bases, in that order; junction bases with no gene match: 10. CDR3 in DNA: TGCGCCAGCAGCGTTCAACCGGGACTAGCGGGAGAGACAGATACGCAGTATTTT. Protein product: CASSVQPGLAGETDTQYF.

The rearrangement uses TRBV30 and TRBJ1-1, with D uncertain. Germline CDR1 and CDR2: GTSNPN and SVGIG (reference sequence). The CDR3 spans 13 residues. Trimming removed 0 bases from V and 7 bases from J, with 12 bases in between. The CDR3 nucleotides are TGTGCCTGGAGTGTCGGGAGGTCCGGTGAAGCTTTCTTT. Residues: CAWSVGRSGEAFF.

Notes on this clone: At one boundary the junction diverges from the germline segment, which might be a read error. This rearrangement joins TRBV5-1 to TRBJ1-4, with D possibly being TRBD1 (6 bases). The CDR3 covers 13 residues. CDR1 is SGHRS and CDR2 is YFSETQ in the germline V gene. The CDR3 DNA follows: TGCGCCAGCAGCTTGGATCGTGCTGAGACAGGAGTTTTT. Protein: CASSLDRAETGVF.

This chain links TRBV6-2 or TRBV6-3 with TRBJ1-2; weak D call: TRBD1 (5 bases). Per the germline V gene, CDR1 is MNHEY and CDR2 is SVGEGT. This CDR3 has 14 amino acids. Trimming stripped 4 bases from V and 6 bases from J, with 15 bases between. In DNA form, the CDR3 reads TGTGCCAGCAGTTTTACCGGGACTCGTCATGGCTACACCTTC. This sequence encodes CASSFTGTRHGYTF.

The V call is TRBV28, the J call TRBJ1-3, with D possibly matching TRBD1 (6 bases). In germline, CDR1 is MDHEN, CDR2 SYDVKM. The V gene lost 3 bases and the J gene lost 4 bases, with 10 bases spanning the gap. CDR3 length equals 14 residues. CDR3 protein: CASSLSGVGNTIYF. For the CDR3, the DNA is TGTGCCAGCAGTTTGTCAGGGGTCGGAAACACCATATATTTT. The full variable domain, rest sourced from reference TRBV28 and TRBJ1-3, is DVKVTQSSRYLVKRTGEKVFLECVQDMDHENMFWYRQDPGLGLRLIYFSYDVKMKEKGDIPEGYSVSREKKERFSLILESASTNQTSMYLCASSLSGVGNTIYFGEGSWLTVV.

This chain's CDR3 is CASSLPAGTVWTQYF. As DNA, the CDR3 is TGTGCCAGCAGCTTACCGGCCGGGACAGTTTGGACCCAGTACTTC. The rearrangement joins TRBV11-2 to TRBJ2-5; TRBD1 aligns across 7 bases. CDR1 and CDR2 (germline): SGHAT, FQNNGV. The CDR3 contains 15 residues. Losses at the gene ends were 2 bases for V and 7 bases for J; bases not matched to a gene: 10.

CDR3 region: CASKPTGPTGNTIYF. In DNA, the CDR3 is TGTGCCAGCAAGCCCACAGGGCCAACTGGAAACACCATATATTTT. The V gene is TRBV2, the J gene TRBJ1-3, with TRBD1 as a possible D gene (6 bases). Trimming shortened V by 7 bases and J by 2 bases, and 15 bases separated the two germline ends. Germline V CDR1 and CDR2: SNHLY, FYNNEI. CDR3 size: 15 residues.

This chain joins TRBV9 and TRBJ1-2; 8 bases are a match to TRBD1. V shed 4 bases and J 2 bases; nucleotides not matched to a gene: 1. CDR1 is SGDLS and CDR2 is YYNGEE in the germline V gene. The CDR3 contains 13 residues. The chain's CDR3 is CASSRDRNYGYTF. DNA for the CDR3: TGTGCCAGCAGCCGGGACAGGAACTATGGCTACACCTTC.

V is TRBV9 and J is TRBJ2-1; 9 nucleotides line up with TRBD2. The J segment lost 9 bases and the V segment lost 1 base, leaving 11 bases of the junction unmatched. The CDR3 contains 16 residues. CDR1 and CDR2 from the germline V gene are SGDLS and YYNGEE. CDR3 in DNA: TGTGCCAGCAGCGTAATCCCCGGGCTAGCGGGATCTGAGCAGTTCTTC. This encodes CASSVIPGLAGSEQFF.

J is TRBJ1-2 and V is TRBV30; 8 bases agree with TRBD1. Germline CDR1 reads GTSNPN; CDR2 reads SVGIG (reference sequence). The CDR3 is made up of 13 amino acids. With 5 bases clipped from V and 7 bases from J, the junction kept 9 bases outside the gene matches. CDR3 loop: CAWAAGGYVGYTF. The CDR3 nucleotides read TGTGCCTGGGCCGCAGGGGGCTATGTTGGCTACACCTTC.

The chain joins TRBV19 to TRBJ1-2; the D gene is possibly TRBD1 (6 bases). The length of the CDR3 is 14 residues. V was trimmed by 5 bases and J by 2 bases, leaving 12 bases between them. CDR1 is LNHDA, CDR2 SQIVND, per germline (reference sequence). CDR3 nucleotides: TGTGCCAGTAGTGGTCACAGGGAGAACTATGGCTACACCTTC. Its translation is CASSGHRENYGYTF.

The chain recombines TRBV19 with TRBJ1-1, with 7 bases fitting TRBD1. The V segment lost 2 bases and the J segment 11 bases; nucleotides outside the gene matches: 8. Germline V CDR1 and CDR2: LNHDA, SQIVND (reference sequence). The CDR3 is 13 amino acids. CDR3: CASSINPTGVAFF. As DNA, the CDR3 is TGTGCCAGTAGTATAAACCCTACAGGGGTGGCTTTCTTT.

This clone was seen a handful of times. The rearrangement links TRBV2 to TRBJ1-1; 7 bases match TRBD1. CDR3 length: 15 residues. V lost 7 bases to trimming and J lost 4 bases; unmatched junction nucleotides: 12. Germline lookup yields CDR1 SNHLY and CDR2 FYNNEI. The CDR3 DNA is TGTGCCAGCATGCCAGGGGGAATAAAAACCACTGAAGCTTTCTTT. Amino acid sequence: CASMPGGIKTTEAFF.

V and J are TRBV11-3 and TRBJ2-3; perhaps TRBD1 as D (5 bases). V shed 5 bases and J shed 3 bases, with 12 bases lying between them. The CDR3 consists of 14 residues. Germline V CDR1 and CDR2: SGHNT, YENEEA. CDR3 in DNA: TGTGCCAGCAGCCATAGGGGTCGGACAGATACGCAGTATTTT. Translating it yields CASSHRGRTDTQYF.

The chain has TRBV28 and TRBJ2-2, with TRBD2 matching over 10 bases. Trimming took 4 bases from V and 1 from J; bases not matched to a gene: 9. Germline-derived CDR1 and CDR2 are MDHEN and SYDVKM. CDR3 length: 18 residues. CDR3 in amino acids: CASSYSLRLAGNTGELFF. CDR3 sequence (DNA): TGTGCCAGCAGTTATTCTCTAAGACTAGCGGGGAACACCGGGGAGCTGTTTTTT.

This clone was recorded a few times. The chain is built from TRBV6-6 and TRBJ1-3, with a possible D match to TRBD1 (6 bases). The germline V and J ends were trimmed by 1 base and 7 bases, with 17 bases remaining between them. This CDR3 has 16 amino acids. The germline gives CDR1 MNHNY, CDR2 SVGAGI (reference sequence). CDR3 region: CASSYLQIGRGNTIYF. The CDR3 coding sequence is TGTGCCAGCAGTTACTTACAAATCGGGAGGGGGAACACCATATATTTT.

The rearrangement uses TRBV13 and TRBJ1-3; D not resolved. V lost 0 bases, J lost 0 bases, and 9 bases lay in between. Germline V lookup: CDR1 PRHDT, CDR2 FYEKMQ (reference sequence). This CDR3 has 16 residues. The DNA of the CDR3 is TGTGCCAGCAGCTTAGGAAGACGGGACTCTGGAAACACCATATATTTT. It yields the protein CASSLGRRDSGNTIYF.

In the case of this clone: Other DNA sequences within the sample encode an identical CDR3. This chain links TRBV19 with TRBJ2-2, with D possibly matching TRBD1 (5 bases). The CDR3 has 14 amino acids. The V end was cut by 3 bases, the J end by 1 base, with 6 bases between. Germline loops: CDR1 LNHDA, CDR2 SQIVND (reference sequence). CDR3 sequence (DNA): TGTGCCAGTAGTATCACAGGGAACACCGGGGAGCTGTTTTTT. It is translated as CASSITGNTGELFF.

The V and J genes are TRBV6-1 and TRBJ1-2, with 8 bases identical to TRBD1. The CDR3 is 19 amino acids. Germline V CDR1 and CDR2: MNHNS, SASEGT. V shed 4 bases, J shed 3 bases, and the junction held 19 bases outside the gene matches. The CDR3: CASSASFSRGQGRYYGYTF. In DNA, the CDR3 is TGTGCCAGCAGTGCTAGTTTCTCTCGAGGACAGGGTCGGTACTATGGCTACACCTTC.

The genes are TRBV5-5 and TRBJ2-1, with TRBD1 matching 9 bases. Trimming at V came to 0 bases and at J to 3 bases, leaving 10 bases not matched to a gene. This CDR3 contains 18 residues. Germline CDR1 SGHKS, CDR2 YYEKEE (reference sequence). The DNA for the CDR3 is TGTGCCAGCAGCTTGGAGATAATGGGGACAGGGCTCTACAATGAGCAGTTCTTC. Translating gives CASSLEIMGTGLYNEQFF.

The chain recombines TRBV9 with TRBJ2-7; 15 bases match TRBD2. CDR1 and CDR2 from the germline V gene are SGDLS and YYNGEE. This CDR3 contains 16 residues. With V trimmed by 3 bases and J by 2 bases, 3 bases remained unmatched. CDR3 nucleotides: TGTGCCAGCAGCGCCGGGACTAGCGGGAGGCCCTACGAGCAGTACTTC. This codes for CASSAGTSGRPYEQYF.

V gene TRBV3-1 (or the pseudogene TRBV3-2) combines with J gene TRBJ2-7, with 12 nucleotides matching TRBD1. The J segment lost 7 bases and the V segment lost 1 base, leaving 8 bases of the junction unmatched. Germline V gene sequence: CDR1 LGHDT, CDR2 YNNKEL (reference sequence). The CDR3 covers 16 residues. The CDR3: CASSQGPGTGGLEQYF. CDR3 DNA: TGTGCCAGCAGCCAAGGACCCGGGACAGGGGGCCTGGAGCAGTACTTC.

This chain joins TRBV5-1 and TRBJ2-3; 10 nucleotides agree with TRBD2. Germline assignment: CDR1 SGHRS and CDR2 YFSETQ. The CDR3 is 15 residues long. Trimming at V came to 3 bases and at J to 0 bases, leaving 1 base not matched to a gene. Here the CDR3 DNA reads TGCGCCAGCAGCTCGACTAGCGGGAGCACAGATACGCAGTATTTT. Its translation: CASSSTSGSTDTQYF.